Listed here are 21 T cell receptor beta chains from one sample, sequenced in a study of early T cells in non-severe SARS-CoV-2 infection (dated by TCRdb to the early 2020s). The library was obtained by 5' RACE. TCRdb lists the instrument as NextSeq 500. TCRdb ran its own pipeline on the public reads, namely fastp trimming at Q25 and MiXCR clone calling, and kept in-frame beta chains. Entries are consolidated by CDR3 protein sequence, retaining the most common genes and DNA. Here the sample has 84,000 or so distinct CDR3 sequences; roughly 13% occur a single time. Roughly 11% of the sample rests with the top ten. The sequenced sample consisted of whole blood. Receptors were obtained from an adult who was a healthcare worker with PCR-confirmed SARS-CoV-2 infection or an uninfected control (not recorded which).

The chain uses TRBV15 and TRBJ2-2; TRBD1 aligns across 7 bases. CDR3 size: 14 residues. Germline V lookup: CDR1 LNHNV, CDR2 YYDKDF (reference sequence). J was trimmed by 4 bases and V by 10 bases; bases with no gene match: 9. CDR3 nucleotide sequence: TGTGCCAGTGCGACAGGGCAACTCACCGGGGAGCTGTTTTTT. Its protein is CASATGQLTGELFF.

This chain links TRBV12-3 or TRBV12-4 with TRBJ2-5, with D hard to call. The CDR3 has 13 amino acids. V lost 8 bases and J lost 3, with 13 bases in between. CDR3 in DNA: TGTGCCAGCCGGACGGACCGGGAAGAGACCCAGTACTTC. Translation gives CASRTDREETQYF.

The chain carries TRBV9 and TRBJ2-5; possibly TRBD2 for D (6 bases). Germline V CDR1 and CDR2: SGDLS, YYNGEE. V gave up 0 bases and J gave up 3 bases, with 9 bases separating them. The CDR3 spans 14 residues. The CDR3 region has the DNA TGTGCCAGCAGCGTAGGCCCGGGGGAAGAGACCCAGTACTTC. This encodes CASSVGPGEETQYF.

The chain is built from TRBV20-1 and TRBJ2-3, with a weak D call TRBD1 (6 bases). Germline lookup yields CDR1 DFQATT and CDR2 SNEGSKA (reference sequence). The CDR3 length is 15 residues. V lost 1 base to trimming and J lost 2 bases, with 13 bases between them. The CDR3: CSARALRTATDTQYF. CDR3 nucleotides: TGCAGTGCTAGAGCCCTTCGGACAGCCACAGATACGCAGTATTTT.

The CDR3 loop reads CAWTGTGIYEQYF. CDR3 nucleotides: TGTGCCTGGACCGGGACAGGAATCTACGAGCAGTACTTC. The rearrangement joins TRBV30 to TRBJ2-7; TRBD1 aligns across 8 bases. The CDR3 extends over 13 amino acids. The V gene's germline CDR1 is GTSNPN and CDR2 SVGIG (reference sequence). V gave up 4 bases and J gave up 3 bases; unmatched junction bases: 5.

The chain has TRBV9 and TRBJ1-1; D may be TRBD1 (6 bases). Germline V gives CDR1 SGDLS, CDR2 YYNGEE. Trimming removed 4 bases at V and 12 bases at J, with 19 bases between. The CDR3 spans 13 residues. This CDR3 is CASSLGQNLIPFF. The CDR3, as DNA: TGTGCCAGCAGCCTTGGACAGAATTTAATCCCTTTCTTT.

This rearrangement joins TRBV11-2 to TRBJ2-2; 10 nucleotides align to TRBD1. The CDR3 extends over 17 amino acids. Germline V CDR1 and CDR2: SGHAT, FQNNGV. V lost 3 bases, J lost 3 bases, and 7 bases stayed unmatched. CDR3 in DNA: TGTGCCAGCAGCTTGACAGGGGGCTTTACGGACACCGGGGAGCTGTTTTTT. It is translated as CASSLTGGFTDTGELFF.

This clonotype was seen more than once but under ten times. The chain joins TRBV5-1 to TRBJ1-1; 8 bases fit TRBD1. Germline V lookup: CDR1 SGHRS, CDR2 YFSETQ. The V gene end was trimmed by 0 bases and the J gene end by 4 bases; junction bases not matched to a gene: 8. This CDR3 region has 16 residues. DNA of the CDR3: TGCGCCAGCAGCTTGGCTATACAGGGGGAGATCACTGAAGCTTTCTTT. This gives the protein CASSLAIQGEITEAFF.

The chain joins TRBV6-6 to TRBJ1-1; 7 positions agree with TRBD1. The CDR3 spans 16 residues. CDR1 and CDR2 (germline): MNHNY, SVGAGI (reference sequence). J was trimmed by 0 bases and V by 0 bases; bases with no gene match: 4. CDR3 DNA sequence: TGTGCCAGCAGTTACTCGATCCAGGGGGTGAACACTGAAGCTTTCTTT. Translation: CASSYSIQGVNTEAFF.

The chain recombines TRBV20-1 with TRBJ2-7; 7 bases line up with TRBD1. The junction had 7 bases not matched to a gene; V was cut back by 0 bases and J by 2 bases. This CDR3 has 15 amino acids. Germline assignment: CDR1 DFQATT and CDR2 SNEGSKA (reference sequence). The CDR3 loop is CSARDRRTGAYEQYF. The DNA for the CDR3 is TGCAGTGCTAGAGATCGCAGGACAGGAGCCTACGAGCAGTACTTC.

This rearrangement joins TRBV6-1 to TRBJ1-2; a possible D gene is TRBD1 (6 bases). From germline, CDR1 is MNHNS and CDR2 SASEGT. The CDR3 contains 14 residues. Trimming stripped 6 bases from V and 1 base from J, with 12 bases between. CDR3 in amino acids: CASRDRGHNYGYTF. CDR3 nucleotide sequence: TGTGCCAGCAGGGACAGAGGCCATAACTATGGCTACACCTTC.

The table lists this clonotype with a few counts. The chain carries TRBV4-2 and TRBJ1-2; no reliable D call. V shed 2 bases and J shed 4 bases, with 14 bases lying between them. The CDR3 consists of 15 residues. CDR1 and CDR2 (germline): LGHNA, YNFKEQ. CDR3 DNA sequence: TGTGCCAGCAGCCAACAGAAGGAGGTGTTCTATGGCTACACCTTC. The encoded protein is CASSQQKEVFYGYTF.

In its sample, this clonotype was seen a few times. This chain joins TRBV12-3 or TRBV12-4 and TRBJ1-2; tentative D call: TRBD1 (5 bases). This CDR3 spans 15 amino acids. The V end lost 6 bases, the J end lost 4 bases, and 18 bases lay between the germline ends. The CDR3 reads CASSPARTPLYGYTF. For the CDR3, the DNA is TGTGCCAGCAGCCCCGCTCGGACACCGCTCTATGGCTACACCTTC.

This clonotype appeared many times. The chain couples TRBV6-6 to TRBJ2-4; D is perhaps TRBD1 (5 bases). This CDR3 has 13 amino acids. Germline assignment: CDR1 MNHNY and CDR2 SVGAGI (reference sequence). Trimming stripped 3 bases from V and 3 bases from J, with 6 bases between. Here the CDR3 DNA reads TGTGCCAGCAGTTATGACAGCAAAAACATTCAGTACTTC. It yields the protein CASSYDSKNIQYF.

The chain is built from TRBV5-1 and TRBJ2-5, with TRBD2 matching 12 bases. The V segment lost 0 bases and the J segment 4 bases; nucleotides outside the gene matches: 4. The CDR3 is 16 residues long. Germline V gene lookup returns CDR1 SGHRS and CDR2 YFSETQ. The CDR3 reads CASSLEPSGGAETQYF. The CDR3 DNA reads as TGCGCCAGCAGCTTGGAACCTAGCGGGGGGGCAGAGACCCAGTACTTC.

The rearrangement joins TRBV2 to TRBJ2-1; TRBD2 matches at 9 bases. CDR1 and CDR2 from the germline V gene are SNHLY and FYNNEI. There are 15 residues in the CDR3. V was pared by 7 bases and J by 12 bases, with 16 bases of the junction left unmatched. CDR3 residues: CASNRAGGAIRGQFF. Written as DNA, the CDR3 is TGTGCCAGCAATCGAGCGGGGGGAGCCATCAGAGGGCAGTTCTTC.

This clonotype was found a few times. The J gene is TRBJ1-1, the V gene TRBV29-1; unclear D gene. Germline-derived CDR1 and CDR2 are SQVTM and ANQGSEA. The CDR3 is 11 residues long. Trimming removed 4 bases at V and 3 bases at J, with 6 bases between. The CDR3 protein is CSVVSDTEAFF. The CDR3 region has the DNA TGCAGCGTTGTATCCGACACTGAAGCTTTCTTT.

This clonotype was seen repeatedly, ten times or more. The chain links TRBV29-1 to TRBJ2-4; unclear D gene. With 4 bases removed from V and 0 bases from J, the gap between germline ends came to 10 bases. The CDR3 is 14 residues long. Germline values: CDR1 SQVTM, CDR2 ANQGSEA. This chain's CDR3 is CSVVGHLAKNIQYF. The CDR3 DNA reads TGCAGCGTTGTAGGGCACTTAGCCAAAAACATTCAGTACTTC.

Concerning this clonotype: The final CDR3 position lacks the conserved phenylalanine or tryptophan, pointing to a likely read error. The V gene is TRBV7-8, the J gene TRBJ1-2; 10 bases fit TRBD1. V lost 0 bases, J lost 2 bases, and 0 bases stayed unmatched. This CDR3 contains 15 residues. Per germline, CDR1 SGHVS and CDR2 FQNEAQ. CDR3 sequence: CASSLAGQGNYGYTS. CDR3 nucleotides: TGTGCCAGCAGCTTAGCGGGACAGGGGAACTATGGCTACACCTCC.

The sample holds a few counts of this clonotype. This chain links TRBV4-3 with TRBJ2-3, with D perhaps matching TRBD1 or TRBD2 (5 bases each). Germline V gene lookup returns CDR1 LGHNA and CDR2 YSLEER. Deletions cut 1 base from V and 2 bases from J, with 13 bases between. The CDR3 sequence is 16 residues long. CDR3 region: CASSQGGRPDTDTQYF. The CDR3 DNA sequence: TGCGCCAGCAGCCAAGGGGGACGGCCCGACACAGATACGCAGTATTTT.

For the CDR3, the DNA is TGTGCCAGCAGCTTATGGACGGGGGGGCCTCGAGAGACCCAGTACTTC. It translates to CASSLWTGGPRETQYF. The chain couples TRBV7-2 to TRBJ2-5; 8 positions agree with TRBD2. The J segment lost 4 bases and the V segment lost 2 bases, leaving 9 bases of the junction unmatched. Germline-derived CDR1 and CDR2 are SGHTA and FQGNSA. The CDR3 spans 16 residues.